Here is one T cell receptor (beta chain) with its context. The antigen is unknown. This entry is derived from a study of cytomegalovirus exposure and HLA in healthy donors. Trimming pared 7 bases from V and 5 bases from J, leaving 20 bases between. Per germline, CDR1 MNHNY and CDR2 SVGAGI (reference sequence). CDR3 length equals 15 residues. Study results and limitations: Later analysis placed DRB1 highest and HLA-C lowest in TCR association rates, which differed by HLA locus. The study assumed roughly uniform donor sequencing depth for presence/absence analyses. Rare TCR sequences dominated, though some public TCRs recurred in many donors. Later work found most CMV-associated TCR beta chains apparently HLA-restricted.

PCR used 60 Vbeta primers and 13 Jbeta primers. Sequencing was performed with immunoSEQ multiplex PCR; in TCRdb, only in-frame clones are kept and a portion is missing. The table lists some 90,000 clones, about 81% of them singletons. V gene TRBV6-6 combines with J gene TRBJ1-2; D might be TRBD1 (6 bases). Source material: PBMCs. This TCR came from a man between 35 and 55 years old in good health and CMV-seronegative. CDR3 DNA: TGTGCCAGCACCTCAGGGGATACGATGTTTTATGGCTACACCTTC. Amino acid sequence: CASTSGDTMFYGYTF.